A selection of T cell receptor beta chains follows, all from one sample in a study of blood T cell repertoires in COVID-19. The table came from immunoSEQ multiplex PCR; TCRdb's copy has only in-frame clones and leaves some out. The sample yields some 260,000 clones, around 82% seen once. Material for sequencing was peripheral blood. The receptor source for this set is a woman of 80 years or more with active or convalescent COVID-19. Each CDR3 is given without its conserved first and last residue.

V,length,CDR3
TRBV30,14,AWSVRGGAGNSPLH
TRBV28,12,ASSRQGTNEKLF
TRBV28,13,ASSTERGGYYEQY
TRBV27,12,ASSPGQGGQPQH
TRBV3-1/TRBV3-2,12,ASSLSDIQETQY
TRBV7-2,10,ASSPTGREAF
TRBV2,15,ARLGHPGWGNTGELF
TRBV20-1,14,SASVGLAGVSNEQF
TRBV6-4,16,ASSDRDRDTFWNQPQH
TRBV3-1/TRBV3-2,11,ASSQGQTDEAF
TRBV30,13,AWSVLRERPYEQY
TRBV7-6,14,ASSSRGQVGTDTQY
TRBV5-1,15,ASSLAFMTGQADTQY
TRBV10-3,13,AISAQAGANQPQH
TRBV19,11,ASSSGNHYGYT
TRBV5-1,15,ASSLGQTSSQDSPLH
TRBV28,12,ASSFIPGASPLH
TRBV28,11,ASSLDRSFEQY
TRBV23-1,12,ASSQSKGDDGQY
TRBV6-1,11,ASSEAVVGEQF
TRBV5-1,13,ASSFSLSNTGELF
TRBV28,14,ASSFPGQGGTYEQY
TRBV5-1,14,ASSLGSGLGNQPQH
TRBV12-2,15,ASRPWVGGAYDTEAF
TRBV5-1,13,ASSLPGQGTGELF
TRBV28,12,ASSTGTGNQPQH
TRBV13,13,ASSLVVEGTYEQY
TRBV2,13,ASSPNGLSSYEQY
TRBV4-2,14,ASSQARRASTDTQY
TRBV19,14,ASSIVYPPRTGELF
TRBV10-2,12,ASNRGGSYNEQF
TRBV18,12,ASSGNLGAYEQY
TRBV29-1,10,SVGVGQYGYT
TRBV15,12,ATSNRDSYNEQF
TRBV5-1,17,ASSLSSLMAGAQQETQY
TRBV19,14,ASSIRSGARTDTQY
TRBV7-2,12,ASSSYRGRGGYT
TRBV6-1,15,ASSVRDRGDMNTEAF
TRBV5-1,14,ASSIQGESSYNEQF
TRBV7-6,13,ASSLGTPGTDTQY